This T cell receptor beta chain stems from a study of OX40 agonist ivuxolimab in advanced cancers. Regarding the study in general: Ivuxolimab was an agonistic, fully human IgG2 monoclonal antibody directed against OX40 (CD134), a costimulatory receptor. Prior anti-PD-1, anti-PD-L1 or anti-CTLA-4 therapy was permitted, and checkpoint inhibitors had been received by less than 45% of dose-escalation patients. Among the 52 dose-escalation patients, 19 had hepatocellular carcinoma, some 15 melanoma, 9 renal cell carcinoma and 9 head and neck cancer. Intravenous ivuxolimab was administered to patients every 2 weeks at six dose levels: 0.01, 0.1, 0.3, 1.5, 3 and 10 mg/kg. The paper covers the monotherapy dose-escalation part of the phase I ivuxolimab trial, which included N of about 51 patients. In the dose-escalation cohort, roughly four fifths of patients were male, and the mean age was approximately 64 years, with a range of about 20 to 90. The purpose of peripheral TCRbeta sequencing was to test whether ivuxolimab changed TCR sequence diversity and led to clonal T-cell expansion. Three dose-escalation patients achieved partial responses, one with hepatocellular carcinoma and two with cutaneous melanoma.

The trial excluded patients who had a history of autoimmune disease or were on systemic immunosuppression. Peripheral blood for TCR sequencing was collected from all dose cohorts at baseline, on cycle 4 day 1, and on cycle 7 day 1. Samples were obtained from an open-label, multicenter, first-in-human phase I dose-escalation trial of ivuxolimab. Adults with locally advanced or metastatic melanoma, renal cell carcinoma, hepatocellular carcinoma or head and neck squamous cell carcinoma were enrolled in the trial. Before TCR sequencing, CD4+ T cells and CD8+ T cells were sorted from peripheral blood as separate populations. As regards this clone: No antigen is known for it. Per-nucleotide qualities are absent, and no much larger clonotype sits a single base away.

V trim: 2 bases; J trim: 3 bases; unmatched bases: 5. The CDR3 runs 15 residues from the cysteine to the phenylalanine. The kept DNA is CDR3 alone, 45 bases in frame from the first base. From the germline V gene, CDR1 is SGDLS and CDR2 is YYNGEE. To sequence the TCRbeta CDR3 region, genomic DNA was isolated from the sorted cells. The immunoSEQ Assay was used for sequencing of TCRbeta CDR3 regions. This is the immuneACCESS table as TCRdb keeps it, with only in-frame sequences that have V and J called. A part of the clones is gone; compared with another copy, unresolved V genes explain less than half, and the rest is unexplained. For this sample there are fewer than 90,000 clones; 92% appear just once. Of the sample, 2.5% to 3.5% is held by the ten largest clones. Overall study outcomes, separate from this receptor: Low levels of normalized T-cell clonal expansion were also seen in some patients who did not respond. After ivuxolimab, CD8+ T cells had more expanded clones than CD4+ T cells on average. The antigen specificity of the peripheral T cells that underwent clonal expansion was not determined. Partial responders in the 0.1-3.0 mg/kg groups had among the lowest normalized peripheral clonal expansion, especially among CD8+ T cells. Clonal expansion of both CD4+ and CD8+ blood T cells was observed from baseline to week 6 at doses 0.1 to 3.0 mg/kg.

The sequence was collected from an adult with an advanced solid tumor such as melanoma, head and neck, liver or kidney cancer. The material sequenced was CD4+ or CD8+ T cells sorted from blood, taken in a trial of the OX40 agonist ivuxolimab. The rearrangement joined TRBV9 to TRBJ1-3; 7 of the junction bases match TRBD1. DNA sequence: TGTGCCAGCAGCGTGACAGGGCGGCTTGGAAACACCATATATTTT. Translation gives CASSVTGRLGNTIYF.